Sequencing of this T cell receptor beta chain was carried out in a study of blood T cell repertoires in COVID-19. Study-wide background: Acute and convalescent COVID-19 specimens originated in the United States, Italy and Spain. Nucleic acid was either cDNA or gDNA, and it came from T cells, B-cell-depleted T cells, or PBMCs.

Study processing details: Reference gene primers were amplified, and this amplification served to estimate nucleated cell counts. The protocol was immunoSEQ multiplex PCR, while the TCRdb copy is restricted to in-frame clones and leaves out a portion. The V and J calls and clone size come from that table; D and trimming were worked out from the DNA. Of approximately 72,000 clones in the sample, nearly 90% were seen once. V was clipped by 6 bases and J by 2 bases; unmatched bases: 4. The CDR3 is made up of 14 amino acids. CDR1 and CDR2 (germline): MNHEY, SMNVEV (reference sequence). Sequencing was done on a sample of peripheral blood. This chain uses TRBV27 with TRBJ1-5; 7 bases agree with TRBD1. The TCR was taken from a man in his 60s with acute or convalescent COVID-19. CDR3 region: CASRKGTGNQPQHF. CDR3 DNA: TGTGCCAGCAGAAAAGGGACAGGCAATCAGCCCCAGCATTTT.